This T cell receptor beta chain was identified in a study of beta chain features in type 1 diabetes. Study overall: In all, some 100,000,000 sorted cells from all samples were analyzed. Study conclusions and caveats: TCRB CDR3s from Type 1 diabetes patients were moderately but significantly shorter in all four CD4+ subsets.

The length of the CDR3 is 15 residues. Germline assignment: CDR1 SGHAT and CDR2 FQNNGV. V lost 1 base to trimming and J lost 4 bases; unmatched junction nucleotides: 6. Via CD45RO/CCR7/CD25/CD127/CD95/CD27, cells of the CD4+ naive, central memory, regulatory and stem cell-like memory subsets were sorted. Of the isolated RNA, all was reverse transcribed, and so the sequenced material was expressed TCRB transcripts. Only in-frame clones appear in the TCRdb table, and some are missing; sequencing was by immunoSEQ multiplex PCR. The sample has some 700,000 clones, around an eighth seen once. About this clone itself: Its cognate antigen is unknown.

The clonotype was recovered from a man between 18 and 29 years old with type 1 diabetes. V gene TRBV11-2 combines with J gene TRBJ1-2; 7 nucleotides line up with TRBD1. Sequenced sample: naive CD4+ T cells from blood. The CDR3 DNA follows: TGTGCCAGCAGCTTAGTTGGGACAGCCATCTATGGCTACACCTTC. Its protein is CASSLVGTAIYGYTF.